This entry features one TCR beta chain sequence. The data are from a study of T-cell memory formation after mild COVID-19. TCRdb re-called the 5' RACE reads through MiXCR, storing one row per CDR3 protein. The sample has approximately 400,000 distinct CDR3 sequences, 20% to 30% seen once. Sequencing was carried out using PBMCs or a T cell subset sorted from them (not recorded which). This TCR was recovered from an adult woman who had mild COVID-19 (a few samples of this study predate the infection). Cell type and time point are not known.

CDR3 sequence reads: CASSLTGGREQFF. In DNA, the CDR3 is TGTGCCAGCAGTTTGACAGGGGGTAGGGAGCAGTTCTTC. The genes are TRBV27 and TRBJ2-1, with TRBD1 identical over 9 bases. The V and J ends lost 3 bases and 10 bases, in that order; junction bases with no gene match: 4. The CDR3 totals 13 residues. CDR1 MNHEY and CDR2 SMNVEV come from the germline V gene (reference sequence).